This paragraph reports one T cell receptor (beta chain). The source of the sample is a study of blood T cell repertoires in COVID-19. Sequencing was performed with immunoSEQ multiplex PCR; in TCRdb, only in-frame clones are kept and a portion is missing. The profile shows 150,000 to 190,000 clones, 80% to 90% of them singletons. There are 15 residues in the CDR3. Germline lookup yields CDR1 MNHEY and CDR2 SVGAGI. The J segment lost 4 bases and the V segment lost 6 bases, leaving 1 base of the junction unmatched. The TCR comes from a woman aged 60-75 years with COVID-19, enrolled during active disease. The rearrangement uses TRBV6-5 and TRBJ1-6, with 12 bases identical to TRBD1. Sequencing used peripheral blood. CDR3 sequence: CASRGQGAYNSPLHF. Written as DNA, the CDR3 is TGTGCCAGCAGGGGACAGGGGGCGTATAATTCACCCCTCCACTTT.